This passage covers 22 T cell receptor beta chains from one sample sequenced in a study of PD-1 blockade in classical Hodgkin lymphoma. Every patient had relapsed following autologous stem cell transplantation, and cohorts differed in brentuximab vedotin exposure. The repertoire was sequenced with immunoSEQ multiplex PCR; TCRdb's copy has only in-frame clones and lacks some. The table records about 17,000 clones, under 85% of them present only once. Sequencing was performed on peripheral blood mononuclear cells (PBMCs), taken at baseline. These receptors came from a human donor with classical Hodgkin lymphoma.

The chain has TRBV6-6 and TRBJ1-2; 7 bases agree with TRBD1. Germline V gene sequence: CDR1 MNHNY, CDR2 SVGAGI (reference sequence). The CDR3 has 13 amino acids. V shed 7 bases and J 4 bases; nucleotides not matched to a gene: 6. The CDR3: CASTSTGIYGYTF. CDR3 DNA sequence: TGTGCCAGCACCTCGACAGGGATCTATGGCTACACCTTC.

The V call is TRBV15, the J call TRBJ2-7, with no clear D. The CDR3 is 13 residues long. Trimming shortened V by 1 base and J by 3 bases, and 7 bases separated the two germline ends. Germline loops: CDR1 LNHNV, CDR2 YYDKDF (reference sequence). The CDR3 loop reads CATSRGWGYEQYF. The CDR3 nucleotides read TGTGCCACCAGCAGAGGATGGGGCTACGAGCAGTACTTC.

V and J are TRBV29-1 and TRBJ2-1; TRBD1 aligns across 7 bases. Germline lookup yields CDR1 SQVTM and CDR2 ANQGSEA. Losses at the gene ends were 5 bases for V and 0 bases for J; bases not matched to a gene: 16. The CDR3 extends over 18 amino acids. The CDR3, as DNA: TGCAGCGTTTGGGGCCCCACGACAGGGTTATCCTCCTACAATGAGCAGTTCTTC. Translation: CSVWGPTTGLSSYNEQFF.

This clone was seen only once. The rearrangement links TRBV18 to TRBJ2-3; tentative D call: TRBD2 (6 bases). This CDR3 is built from 15 residues. V was clipped by 4 bases and J by 1 base, with 12 bases between them. Looked up from germline, CDR1 is KGHSH and CDR2 is LQKENI. The CDR3 sequence: CASSRVSSGTDTQYF. CDR3 nucleotides: TGTGCCAGCTCACGTGTATCTAGCGGCACAGATACGCAGTATTTT. Looking up the rest from reference TRBV18 and TRBJ2-3 gives the full variable domain: NAGVMQNPRHLVRRRGQEARLRCSPMKGHSHVYWYRQLPEEGLKFMVYLQKENIIDESGMPKERFSAEFPKEGPSILRIQQVVRGDSAAYFCASSRVSSGTDTQYFGPGTRLTVL.

This chain connects TRBV7-2 to TRBJ1-1; no definite D call. The germline gives CDR1 SGHTA, CDR2 FQGNSA. Trimming pared 0 bases from V and 11 bases from J, leaving 10 bases between. This CDR3 spans 12 amino acids. Here the CDR3 DNA reads TGTGCCAGCAGCTTAGCCGGGTCGTGGGCTTTCTTT. Its protein product is CASSLAGSWAFF.

The rearrangement joins TRBV10-1 to TRBJ2-1; perhaps TRBD1 as D (6 bases). The germline V and J ends were trimmed by 4 bases and 1 base, with 14 bases remaining between them. Germline values: CDR1 WNHNN, CDR2 SYGVQD (reference sequence). The CDR3 has 16 residues. The CDR3 coding sequence is TGCGCCAGCAGTGGTCTGACAGGTTCTTCCTACAATGAGCAGTTCTTC. Residues: CASSGLTGSSYNEQFF.

J is TRBJ1-2 and V is TRBV9, with D unclear. The ends were cut back, 3 bases at V and 4 bases at J, with 13 bases in the middle. The CDR3 runs 14 residues. The V gene's germline CDR1 is SGDLS and CDR2 YYNGEE. CDR3 residues: CASSDKREGYGYTF. The CDR3 DNA reads as TGTGCCAGCAGCGACAAACGAGAAGGCTATGGCTACACCTTC. The whole variable domain, remainder taken from reference TRBV9 and TRBJ1-2, is DSGVTQTPKHLITATGQRVTLRCSPRSGDLSVYWYQQSLDQGLQFLIQYYNGEERAKGNILERFSAQQFPDLHSELNLSSLELGDSALYFCASSDKREGYGYTFGSGTRLTVV.

This clone occurred once. V usage is TRBV7-2 and J usage is TRBJ1-2; possible D gene TRBD1, 6 bases. Looked up from germline, CDR1 is SGHTA and CDR2 is FQGNSA. Trimming left V 3 bases short and J 3 bases short, with 8 bases between. The CDR3 is 13 amino acids. The CDR3 protein is CASSFQGHYGYTF. DNA for the CDR3: TGTGCCAGCAGCTTTCAGGGGCACTATGGCTACACCTTC.

This chain links TRBV9 with TRBJ1-1, with TRBD1 identical over 12 bases. Germline V CDR1 and CDR2: SGDLS, YYNGEE. With V trimmed by 0 bases and J by 8 bases, 2 bases remained unmatched. The CDR3 is 14 residues long. CDR3 DNA sequence: TGTGCCAGCAGCGTAGGGGGACAGGGGGCCGAAGCTTTCTTT. It translates to CASSVGGQGAEAFF.

This clone was counted a single time. V is TRBV5-4 and J is TRBJ1-1; the D gene is possibly TRBD1 (5 bases). Trimming removed 7 bases at V and 3 bases at J, with 25 bases between. This CDR3 region has 17 residues. Per germline, CDR1 SGHNT and CDR2 YYREEE (reference sequence). The CDR3 bases are TGTGCCAGCGGGCATGGGGCTTCTATCCTAGTACACACTGAAGCTTTCTTT. It yields the protein CASGHGASILVHTEAFF.

V is TRBV7-9 and J is TRBJ2-3; 8 nucleotides match TRBD2. Germline CDR1 reads SEHNR; CDR2 reads FQNEAQ (reference sequence). This CDR3 is 15 amino acids long. V lost 4 bases to trimming and J lost 3 bases; unmatched junction nucleotides: 6. The CDR3 DNA is TGTGCCAGCAGCTCCCGGGGGGGCCGGACAGATACGCAGTATTTT. Its protein product is CASSSRGGRTDTQYF.

This chain links TRBV6-1 with TRBJ2-7; 7 bases map to TRBD2. From germline, CDR1 is MNHNS and CDR2 SASEGT. J was trimmed by 5 bases and V by 1 base; bases with no gene match: 11. The CDR3 is made up of 16 amino acids. In nucleotides, the CDR3 is TGTGCCAGCAGTGAAGTAATCCCCCCACGGGAGGACGAGCAGTACTTC. Translation: CASSEVIPPREDEQYF.

The J gene is TRBJ2-7, the V gene TRBV20-1, with D unresolved. V lost 7 bases and J 7 bases, leaving 14 bases between the germline ends. Germline loops: CDR1 DFQATT, CDR2 SNEGSKA (reference sequence). This CDR3 region has 11 residues. The CDR3 DNA is TGCAGTGTTTGGGCAGATTTTGAGCAGTACTTC. Amino acids: CSVWADFEQYF.

This clone was recorded only once. The chain uses TRBV6-1 and TRBJ2-3; D unresolved. The germline V gene has CDR1 MNHNS and CDR2 SASEGT. The CDR3 consists of 12 residues. Trimming took 7 bases from V and 0 from J, leaving 5 bases between them. CDR3 coding DNA: TGTGCCAGCAAGGTCAGCACAGATACGCAGTATTTT. This encodes CASKVSTDTQYF.

The V and J genes are TRBV7-9 and TRBJ1-1, with D hard to call. The CDR3 totals 13 residues. Germline V gene data show CDR1 as SEHNR and CDR2 as FQNEAQ (reference sequence). Trimming shortened V by 4 bases and J by 6 bases, and 12 bases separated the two germline ends. This CDR3 is CASSYIVGAEAFF. CDR3 in DNA: TGTGCCAGCAGCTACATCGTAGGCGCTGAAGCTTTCTTT.

The rearrangement uses TRBV30 and TRBJ2-1; 9 nucleotides match TRBD2. The CDR3 runs 13 residues. Germline loops: CDR1 GTSNPN, CDR2 SVGIG (reference sequence). J was trimmed by 8 bases and V by 6 bases; bases with no gene match: 8. The CDR3, as DNA: TGTGCCTGTAGCGGGAGTTACGGCGATGAGCAGTTCTTC. The encoded protein is CACSGSYGDEQFF. Using reference TRBV30 and TRBJ2-1 for the parts outside the CDR3, the full variable domain is SQTIHQWPATLVQPVGSPLSLECTVEGTSNPNLYWYRQAAGRGLQLLFYSVGIGQISSEVPQNLSASRPQDRQFILSSKKLLLSDSGFYLCACSGSYGDEQFFGPGTRLTVL.

This chain uses TRBV7-9 with TRBJ1-5; 9 nucleotides agree with TRBD1. Losses at the gene ends were 6 bases for V and 2 bases for J; bases not matched to a gene: 2. Germline loops: CDR1 SEHNR, CDR2 FQNEAQ (reference sequence). The CDR3 consists of 14 residues. CDR3 region: CASSWTGGNQPQHF. For the CDR3, the DNA is TGTGCCAGCAGTTGGACAGGGGGCAATCAGCCCCAGCATTTT. The full variable domain, with the rest looked up from reference TRBV7-9 and TRBJ1-5, is DTGVSQNPRHKITKRGQNVTFRCDPISEHNRLYWYRQTLGQGPEFLTYFQNEAQLEKSRLLSDRFSAERPKGSFSTLEIQRTEQGDSAMYLCASSWTGGNQPQHFGDGTRLSIL.

V gene TRBV19 combines with J gene TRBJ1-5; maybe TRBD1 (5 bases). V lost 6 bases, J lost 6 bases, and 21 bases lay in between. The CDR3 has 16 residues. Germline CDR1 and CDR2: LNHDA and SQIVND (reference sequence). CDR3 sequence reads: CASRLQGLVSSQPQHF. In DNA form, the CDR3 reads TGTGCCAGTAGGCTGCAGGGACTGGTCAGTAGTCAGCCCCAGCATTTT.

This sequence joins TRBV21-1 and TRBJ2-2; TRBD1 was called by the table and not checked on the DNA. TRBV21-1 is designated a pseudogene. This CDR3 is 21 amino acids long. For the CDR3, the DNA is TGTGCCAGCAGCAAAGAAAGCAGAGGCAGGGCGACAGACGCGAACACCGGGGAGCTGTTTTTT. This encodes CASSKESRGRATDANTGELFF.

The chain uses TRBV28 and TRBJ1-2, with TRBD1 as a possible D gene (5 bases). With 8 bases removed from V and 4 bases from J, the gap between germline ends came to 14 bases. In germline, CDR1 is MDHEN, CDR2 SYDVKM. The CDR3 has 13 amino acids. The CDR3 DNA follows: TGTGCCAGCTTTAGAGACAGCGTCTATGGCTACACCTTC. This codes for CASFRDSVYGYTF.

V is TRBV6-1 and J is TRBJ1-1, with TRBD1 matching 7 bases. V gave up 8 bases and J gave up 0 bases; unmatched junction bases: 3. Germline CDR1 reads MNHNS; CDR2 reads SASEGT. CDR3 length: 13 amino acids. CDR3: CASGGTVNTEAFF. DNA for the CDR3: TGTGCCAGCGGTGGGACAGTGAACACTGAAGCTTTCTTT.

The rearrangement joins TRBV30 to TRBJ2-1; 7 bases line up with TRBD1. The CDR3 is made up of 13 amino acids. V shed 3 bases and J 5 bases; nucleotides not matched to a gene: 4. From germline, CDR1 is GTSNPN and CDR2 SVGIG (reference sequence). The CDR3 bases are TGTGCCTGGAGGGGGGACAGCCACAATGAGCAGTTCTTC. Translated, it gives CAWRGDSHNEQFF. Variable domain in full (rest from reference TRBV30 and TRBJ2-1): SQTIHQWPATLVQPVGSPLSLECTVEGTSNPNLYWYRQAAGRGLQLLFYSVGIGQISSEVPQNLSASRPQDRQFILSSKKLLLSDSGFYLCAWRGDSHNEQFFGPGTRLTVL.